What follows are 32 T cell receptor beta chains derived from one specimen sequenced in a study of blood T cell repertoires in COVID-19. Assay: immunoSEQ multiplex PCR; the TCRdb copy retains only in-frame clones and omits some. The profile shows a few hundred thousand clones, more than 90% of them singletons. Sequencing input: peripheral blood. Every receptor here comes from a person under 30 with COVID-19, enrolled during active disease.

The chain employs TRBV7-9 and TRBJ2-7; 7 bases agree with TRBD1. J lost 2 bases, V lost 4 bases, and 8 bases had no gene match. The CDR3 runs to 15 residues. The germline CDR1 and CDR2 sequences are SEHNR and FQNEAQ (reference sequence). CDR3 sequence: CASSSIWTGAYEQYF. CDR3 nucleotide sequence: TGTGCCAGCAGCTCGATATGGACAGGTGCCTACGAGCAGTACTTC.

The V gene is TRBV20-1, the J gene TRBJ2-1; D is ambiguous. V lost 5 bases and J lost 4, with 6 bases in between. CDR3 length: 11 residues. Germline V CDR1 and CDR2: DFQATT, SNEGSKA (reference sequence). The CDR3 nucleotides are TGCAGTGCTCCCGCGTACAATGAGCAGTTCTTC. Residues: CSAPAYNEQFF.

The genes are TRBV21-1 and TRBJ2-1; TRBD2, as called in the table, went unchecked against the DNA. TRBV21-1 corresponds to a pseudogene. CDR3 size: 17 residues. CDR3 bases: TGTGCCAGCAGCAGTCCCGGGACTAGCGGGAGGTTGGATGAGCAGTTCTTC. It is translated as CASSSPGTSGRLDEQFF.

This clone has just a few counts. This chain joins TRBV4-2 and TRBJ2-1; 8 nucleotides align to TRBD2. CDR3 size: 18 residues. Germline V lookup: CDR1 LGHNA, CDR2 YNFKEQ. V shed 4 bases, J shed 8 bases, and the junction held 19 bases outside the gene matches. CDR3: CASSLNPPSGGAGDEQFF. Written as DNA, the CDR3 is TGTGCCAGCAGCCTAAATCCGCCTTCGGGGGGGGCCGGGGATGAGCAGTTCTTC.

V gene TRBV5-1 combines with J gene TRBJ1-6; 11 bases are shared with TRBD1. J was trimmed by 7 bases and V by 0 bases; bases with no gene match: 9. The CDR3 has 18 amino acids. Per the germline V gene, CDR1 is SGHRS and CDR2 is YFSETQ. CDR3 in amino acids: CASSLGGTGGLQNSPLHF. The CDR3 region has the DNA TGCGCCAGCAGCTTGGGTGGGACAGGGGGATTGCAGAATTCACCCCTCCACTTT.

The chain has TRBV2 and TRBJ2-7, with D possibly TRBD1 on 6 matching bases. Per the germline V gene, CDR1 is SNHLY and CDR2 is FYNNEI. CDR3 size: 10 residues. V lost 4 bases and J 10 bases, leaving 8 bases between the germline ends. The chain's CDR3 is CASSGTDQYF. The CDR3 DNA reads TGTGCCAGCAGTGGGACAGATCAGTACTTC.

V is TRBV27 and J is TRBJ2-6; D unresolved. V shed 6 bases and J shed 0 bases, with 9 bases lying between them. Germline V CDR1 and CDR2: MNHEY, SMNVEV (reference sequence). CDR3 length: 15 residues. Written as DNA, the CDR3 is TGTGCCAGCAGGGAGATAGACTCTGGGGCCAACGTCCTGACTTTC. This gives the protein CASREIDSGANVLTF.

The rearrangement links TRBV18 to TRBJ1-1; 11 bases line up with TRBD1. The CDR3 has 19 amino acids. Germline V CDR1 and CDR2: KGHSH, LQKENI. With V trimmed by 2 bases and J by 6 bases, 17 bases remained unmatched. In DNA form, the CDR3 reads TGTGCCAGCTCACCATTGGGGAGGACAGGGGGCGCCGCGATCGCTGAAGCTTTCTTT. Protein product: CASSPLGRTGGAAIAEAFF. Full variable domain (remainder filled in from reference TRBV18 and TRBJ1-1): NAGVMQNPRHLVRRRGQEARLRCSPMKGHSHVYWYRQLPEEGLKFMVYLQKENIIDESGMPKERFSAEFPKEGPSILRIQQVVRGDSAAYFCASSPLGRTGGAAIAEAFFGQGTRLTVV.

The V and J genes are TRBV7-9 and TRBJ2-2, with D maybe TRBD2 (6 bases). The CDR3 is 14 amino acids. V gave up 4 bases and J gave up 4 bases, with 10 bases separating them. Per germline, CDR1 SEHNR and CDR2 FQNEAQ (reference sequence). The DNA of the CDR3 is TGTGCCAGCAGCTACGGGGGTTTCACCGGGGAGCTGTTTTTT. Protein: CASSYGGFTGELFF.

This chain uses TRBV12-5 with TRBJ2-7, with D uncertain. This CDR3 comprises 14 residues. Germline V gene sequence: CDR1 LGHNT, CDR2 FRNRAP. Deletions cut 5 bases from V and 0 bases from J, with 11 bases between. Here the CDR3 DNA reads TGTGCTAGTGGTACCGCGGCGAGCTCCTACGAGCAGTACTTC. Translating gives CASGTAASSYEQYF.

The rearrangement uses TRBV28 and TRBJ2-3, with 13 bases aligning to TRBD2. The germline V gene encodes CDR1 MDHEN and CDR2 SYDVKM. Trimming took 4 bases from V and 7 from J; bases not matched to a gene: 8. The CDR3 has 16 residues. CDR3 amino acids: CASSSDTSGRAHTQYF. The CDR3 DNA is TGTGCCAGCAGTTCGGACACTAGCGGGAGGGCCCATACGCAGTATTTT.

CDR3 DNA sequence: TGTGCCAGCAGCGTGGCGGCGGACTACGAGCAGTACTTC. It encodes CASSVAADYEQYF. V gene TRBV9 combines with J gene TRBJ2-7; D remains unclear. The CDR3 extends over 13 amino acids. V lost 2 bases, J lost 3 bases, and 9 bases lay in between. Germline loops: CDR1 SGDLS, CDR2 YYNGEE. The variable domain in full, completed from reference TRBV9 and TRBJ2-7, reads DSGVTQTPKHLITATGQRVTLRCSPRSGDLSVYWYQQSLDQGLQFLIQYYNGEERAKGNILERFSAQQFPDLHSELNLSSLELGDSALYFCASSVAADYEQYFGPGTRLTVT.

For the CDR3, the DNA is TGTGCCATCAGTATCCTGCTAACGGGCCAAGAGACCCAGTACTTC. Translated: CAISILLTGQETQYF. J is TRBJ2-5 and V is TRBV10-3, with D hard to call. Germline-derived CDR1 and CDR2 are ENHRY and SYGVKD. Trimming took off 5 bases at V and 1 base at J, with 14 bases between the two ends. CDR3 size: 15 residues.

CDR3 nucleotides: TGTGCCAGCAGTTTATCCCCGGGACAGGGGGACCATGGCTACACCTTC. Encoded protein: CASSLSPGQGDHGYTF. The chain has TRBV27 and TRBJ1-2; 11 bases line up with TRBD1. Trimming at V came to 0 bases and at J to 6 bases, leaving 6 bases not matched to a gene. The CDR3 loop spans 16 amino acids. Germline V gives CDR1 MNHEY, CDR2 SMNVEV (reference sequence).

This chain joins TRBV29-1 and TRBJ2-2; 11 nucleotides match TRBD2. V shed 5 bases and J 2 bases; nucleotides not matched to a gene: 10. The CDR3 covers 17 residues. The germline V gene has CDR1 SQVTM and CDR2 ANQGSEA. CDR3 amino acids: CSVRGPSGGTNTGELFF. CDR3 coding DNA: TGCAGCGTTCGTGGGCCTAGCGGGGGGACAAACACCGGGGAGCTGTTTTTT.

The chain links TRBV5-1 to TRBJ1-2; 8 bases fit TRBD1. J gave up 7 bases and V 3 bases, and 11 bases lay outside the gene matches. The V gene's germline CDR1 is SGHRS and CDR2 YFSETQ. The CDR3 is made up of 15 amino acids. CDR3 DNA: TGCGCCAGCAGCTACGGACAGGGTGGGGTTGTTGGCTACACCTTC. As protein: CASSYGQGGVVGYTF.

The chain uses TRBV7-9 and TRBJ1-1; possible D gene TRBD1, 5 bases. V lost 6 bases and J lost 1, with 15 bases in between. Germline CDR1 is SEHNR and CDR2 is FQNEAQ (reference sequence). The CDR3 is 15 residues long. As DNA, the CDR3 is TGTGCCAGCAGAATGGGAGGGGCGCAGAACACTGAAGCTTTCTTT. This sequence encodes CASRMGGAQNTEAFF.

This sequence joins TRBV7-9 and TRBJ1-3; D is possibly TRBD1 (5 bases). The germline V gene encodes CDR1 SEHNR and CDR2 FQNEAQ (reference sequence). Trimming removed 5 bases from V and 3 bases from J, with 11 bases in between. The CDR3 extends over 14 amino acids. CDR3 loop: CASSPTEIGNTIYF. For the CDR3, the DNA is TGTGCCAGCAGCCCGACAGAGATTGGAAACACCATATATTTT.

CDR3 in amino acids: CASSREGQATYEQYF. The CDR3 DNA follows: TGTGCCAGCAGCCGAGAGGGACAGGCCACCTACGAGCAGTACTTC. The rearrangement joins TRBV7-8 to TRBJ2-7; TRBD1 matches 8 bases. This CDR3 is built from 15 residues. Germline V gives CDR1 SGHVS, CDR2 FQNEAQ. Trimming removed 5 bases from V and 2 bases from J; junction bases left unmatched: 8.

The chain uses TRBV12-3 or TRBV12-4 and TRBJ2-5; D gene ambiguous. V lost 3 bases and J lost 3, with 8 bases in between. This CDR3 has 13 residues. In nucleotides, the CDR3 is TGTGCCAGCAGTTTCGGCGGAAAAGAGACCCAGTACTTC. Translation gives CASSFGGKETQYF.

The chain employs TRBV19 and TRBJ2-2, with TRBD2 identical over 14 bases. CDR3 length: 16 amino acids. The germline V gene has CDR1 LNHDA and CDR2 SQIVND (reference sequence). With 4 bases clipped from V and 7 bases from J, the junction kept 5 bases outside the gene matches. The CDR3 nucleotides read TGTGCCAGTAGTAGCGGGACTAGCGGGAGCATCGGGGAGCTGTTTTTT. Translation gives CASSSGTSGSIGELFF.

CDR3 residues: CASSHQGAGVYNEQFF. The CDR3 region has the DNA TGTGCCAGCAGCCACCAGGGAGCGGGAGTATACAATGAGCAGTTCTTC. The chain uses TRBV11-2 and TRBJ2-1; 8 nucleotides match TRBD2. Germline CDR1 is SGHAT and CDR2 is FQNNGV. J lost 4 bases, V lost 5 bases, and 10 bases had no gene match. The CDR3 is made up of 16 amino acids.

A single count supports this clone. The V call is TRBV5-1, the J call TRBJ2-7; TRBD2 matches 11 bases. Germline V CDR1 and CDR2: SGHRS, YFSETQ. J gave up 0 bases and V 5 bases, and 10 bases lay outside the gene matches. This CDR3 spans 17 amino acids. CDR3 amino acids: CASRPDSGRASSYEQYF. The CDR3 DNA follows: TGCGCCAGCAGACCCGATAGCGGGAGGGCTAGCTCCTACGAGCAGTACTTC.

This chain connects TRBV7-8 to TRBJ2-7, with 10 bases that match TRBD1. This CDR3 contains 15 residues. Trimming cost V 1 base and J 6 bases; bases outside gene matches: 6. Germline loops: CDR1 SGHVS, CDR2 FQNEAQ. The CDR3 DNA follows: TGTGCCAGCAGCTTAGGAGGGACAGGGGCGGCCGAGCAGTACTTC. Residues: CASSLGGTGAAEQYF.

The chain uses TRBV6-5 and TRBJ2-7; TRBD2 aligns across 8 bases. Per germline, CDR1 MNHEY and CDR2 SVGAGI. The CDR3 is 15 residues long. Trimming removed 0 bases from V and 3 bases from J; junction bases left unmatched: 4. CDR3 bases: TGTGCCAGCAGTTACTCCGGGGGGGGGTACTACGAGCAGTACTTC. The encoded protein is CASSYSGGGYYEQYF.

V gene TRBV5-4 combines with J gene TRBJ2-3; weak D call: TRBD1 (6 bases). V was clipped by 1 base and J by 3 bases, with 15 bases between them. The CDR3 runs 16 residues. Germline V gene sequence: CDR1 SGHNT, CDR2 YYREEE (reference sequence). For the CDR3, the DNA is TGTGCCAGCAGCTTGAAAGGGCAGGGGTGGACAGATACGCAGTATTTT. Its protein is CASSLKGQGWTDTQYF.

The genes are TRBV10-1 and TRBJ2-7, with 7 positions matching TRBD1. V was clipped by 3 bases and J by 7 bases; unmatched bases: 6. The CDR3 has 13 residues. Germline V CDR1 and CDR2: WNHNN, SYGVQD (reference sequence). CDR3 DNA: TGCGCCAGCAGTGATGAGACGACAGGGGAGCAGTACTTC. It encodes CASSDETTGEQYF.

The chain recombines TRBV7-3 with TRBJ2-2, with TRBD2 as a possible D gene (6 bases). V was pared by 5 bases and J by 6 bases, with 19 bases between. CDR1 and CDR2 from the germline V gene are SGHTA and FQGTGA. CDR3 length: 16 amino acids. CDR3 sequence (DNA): TGTGCCAGCAGCCGGGGGACGACCTCGGGAGCCGGGGAGCTGTTTTTT. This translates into CASSRGTTSGAGELFF.

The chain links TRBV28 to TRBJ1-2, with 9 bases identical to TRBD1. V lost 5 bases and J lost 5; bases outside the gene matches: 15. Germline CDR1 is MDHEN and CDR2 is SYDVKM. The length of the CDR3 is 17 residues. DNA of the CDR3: TGTGCCAGCAGTCTAAACCCTGGACAGGGGAAGATGTATGGCTACACCTTC. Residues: CASSLNPGQGKMYGYTF.

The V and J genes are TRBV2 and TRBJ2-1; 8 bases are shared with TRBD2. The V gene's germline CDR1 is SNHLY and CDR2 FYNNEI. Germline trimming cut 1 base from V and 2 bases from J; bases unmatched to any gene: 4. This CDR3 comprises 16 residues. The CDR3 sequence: CASSEGAGEPYNEQFF. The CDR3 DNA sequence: TGTGCCAGCAGTGAAGGAGCGGGAGAACCCTACAATGAGCAGTTCTTC.

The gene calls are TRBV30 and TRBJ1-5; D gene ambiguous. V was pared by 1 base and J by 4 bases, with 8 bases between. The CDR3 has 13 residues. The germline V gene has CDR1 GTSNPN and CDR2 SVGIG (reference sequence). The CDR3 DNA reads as TGTGCCTGGAGTGCAGGCATTAATCAGCCCCAGCATTTT. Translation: CAWSAGINQPQHF.

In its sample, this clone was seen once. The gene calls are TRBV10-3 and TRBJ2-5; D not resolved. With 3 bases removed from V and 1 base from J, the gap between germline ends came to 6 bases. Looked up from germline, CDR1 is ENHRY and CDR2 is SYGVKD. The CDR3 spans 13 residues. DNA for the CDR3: TGTGCCATCAGTGAAGACTTCCAAGAGACCCAGTACTTC. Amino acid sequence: CAISEDFQETQYF.